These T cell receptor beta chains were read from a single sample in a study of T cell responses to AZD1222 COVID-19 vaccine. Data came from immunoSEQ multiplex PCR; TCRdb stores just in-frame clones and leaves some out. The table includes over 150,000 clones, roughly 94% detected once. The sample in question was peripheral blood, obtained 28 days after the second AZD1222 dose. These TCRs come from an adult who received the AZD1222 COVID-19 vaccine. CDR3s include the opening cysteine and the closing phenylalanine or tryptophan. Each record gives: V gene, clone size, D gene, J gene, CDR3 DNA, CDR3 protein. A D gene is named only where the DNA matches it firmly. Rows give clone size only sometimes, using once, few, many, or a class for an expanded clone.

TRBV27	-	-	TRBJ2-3	TGTGCCAGCTCGCATGGGGCAGATACGCAGTATTTT	CASSHGADTQYF
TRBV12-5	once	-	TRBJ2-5	TGTGCTAGTGGTTTGGTGGCTTGGCAAGGGTCCAACTTTTTCGGGGCCCAGTACTTC	CASGLVAWQGSNFFGAQYF
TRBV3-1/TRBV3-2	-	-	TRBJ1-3	TGTGCCAGCAGCCAAGGCGGTGGAAACACCATATATTTT	CASSQGGGNTIYF
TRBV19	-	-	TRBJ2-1	TGTGCCAGTAGTATTCGAGCGGTCTGGGTCAATGAGCAGTTCTTC	CASSIRAVWVNEQFF
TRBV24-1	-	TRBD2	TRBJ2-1	TGTGCCACCAGGGCTAGCGGGGGGGCCAATGAGCAGTTCTTC	CATRASGGANEQFF
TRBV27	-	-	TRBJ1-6	TGTGCCAGCAGTTGGGGGGCTAATTCACCCCTCCACTTT	CASSWGANSPLHF
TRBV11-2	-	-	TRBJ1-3	TGTGCCAGCAGTTCAAAAGCTCAGGGGTTTGGAAACACCATATATTTT	CASSSKAQGFGNTIYF
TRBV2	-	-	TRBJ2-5	TGTGCCAGCAGCCGGCCGGGAGAGGGGGCCCAAGAGACCCAGTACTTC	CASSRPGEGAQETQYF
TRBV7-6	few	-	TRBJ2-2	TGTGCCAGCAAGAAAGGACGCAGCGGGGAGCTGTTTTTT	CASKKGRSGELFF
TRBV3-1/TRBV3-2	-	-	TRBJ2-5	TGTGCCAGCAGCCAAGACGGACTGTCAGCGGAGACCCAGTACTTC	CASSQDGLSAETQYF
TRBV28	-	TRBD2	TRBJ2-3	TGTGCCAGCAGCCGAAGCGGGACCTCCTTCAGTGGGCCAGATACGCAGTATTTT	CASSRSGTSFSGPDTQYF
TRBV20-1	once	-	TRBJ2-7	TGCAGTGCTAGTATGGCATTCGGGGACCTCGGCTCCTACGAGCAGTACTTC	CSASMAFGDLGSYEQYF
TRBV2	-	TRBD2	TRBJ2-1	TGTGCCAGCAGTGGGGAATTCTATGGGGCTAGCGGGGTCAATGAGCAGTTCTTC	CASSGEFYGASGVNEQFF
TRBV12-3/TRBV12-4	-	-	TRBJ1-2	TGTGCCAGCAGTTCCGACAGGTCGAACACCTTC	CASSSDRSNTF
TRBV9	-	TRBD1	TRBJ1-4	TGTGCCAGCAGCGCTGGACAGGCTACAACTAATGAAAAACTGTTTTTT	CASSAGQATTNEKLFF
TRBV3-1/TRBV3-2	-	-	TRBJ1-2	TGTGCCAGCAGCCAAGTTTTACAGAACTATGGCTACACCTTC	CASSQVLQNYGYTF
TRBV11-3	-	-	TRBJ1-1	TGTGCCAGCACCGAAGTAGGGGTGAACACTGAAGCTTTCTTT	CASTEVGVNTEAFF
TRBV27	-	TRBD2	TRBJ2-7	TGTGCCAGCAGTCCCTCGGGAGGGGGGGGTTTCTACGAGCAGTACTTC	CASSPSGGGGFYEQYF
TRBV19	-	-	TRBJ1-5	TGTGCCAGTAGTATCGGGCAGGCCTACAATCAGCCCCAGCATTTT	CASSIGQAYNQPQHF
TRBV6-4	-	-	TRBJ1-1	TGTGCCAGCAGACCCGAAGAGAGAGCGGGAACTGAAGCTTTCTTT	CASRPEERAGTEAFF
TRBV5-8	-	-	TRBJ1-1	TGTGCCAGCAGCTATCAAGAGAACACTGAAGCTTTCTTT	CASSYQENTEAFF
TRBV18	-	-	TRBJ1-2	TGTGCCAGCTCACCCAGGCGGGAAAACAGACCTAACTATGGCTACACCTTC	CASSPRRENRPNYGYTF
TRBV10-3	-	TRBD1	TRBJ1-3	TGTGCCATCAGCCGGACAGGGGTCTCTGGAAACACCATATATTTT	CAISRTGVSGNTIYF
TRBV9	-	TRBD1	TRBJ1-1	TGTGCCAGCAGCCCCCGGGACAGGGTTTACGCTGAAGCTTTCTTT	CASSPRDRVYAEAFF
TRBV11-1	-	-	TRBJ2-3	TGTGCCAGCAGCTTCTCCCTGCGCGGCACAGATACGCAGTATTTT	CASSFSLRGTDTQYF
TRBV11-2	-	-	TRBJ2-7	TGTGCCAGCAACTTTAGGGGACGGGGATCCTACGAGCAGTACTTC	CASNFRGRGSYEQYF
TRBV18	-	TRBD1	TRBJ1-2	TGTGCCAGCTCGCCGACAGGGGATTATGGCTACACCTTC	CASSPTGDYGYTF
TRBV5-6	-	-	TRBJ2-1	TGTGCCAGCAGCTTGGGTCTAGGAGCCTACAATGAGCAGTTCTTC	CASSLGLGAYNEQFF
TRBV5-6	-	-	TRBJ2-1	TGTGCCAGCAGCTTTATCAATGAGCAGTTCTTC	CASSFINEQFF
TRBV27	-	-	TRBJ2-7	TGTGCCAGCAAGAGGCACAGGGCCTCGGGGCAGTACTTC	CASKRHRASGQYF
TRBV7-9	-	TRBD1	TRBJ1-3	TGTGCCAGCAGCCGTAACTCTATCCTTACAGGGGAAGCTGGAAACACCATATATTTT	CASSRNSILTGEAGNTIYF
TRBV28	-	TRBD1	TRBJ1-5	TGTGCCAGCAGTTTTCGACAGGGGGCCCTATTATATAGCAATCAGCCCCAGCATTTT	CASSFRQGALLYSNQPQHF
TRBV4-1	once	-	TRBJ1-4	TGCGCCAGCAGCGATACTTGGGGTACTGAAAAACTGTTTTTT	CASSDTWGTEKLFF
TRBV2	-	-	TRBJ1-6	TGTGCCAGCAGTGAAAGGGGCGGAGCCTATTCACCCCTCCACTTT	CASSERGGAYSPLHF
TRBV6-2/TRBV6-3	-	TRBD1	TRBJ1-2	TGTGCCAGCAGTTACTTTCGGACAGGGACCTATGGCTACACCTTC	CASSYFRTGTYGYTF
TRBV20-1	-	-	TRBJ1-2	TGCAGTGCTAGATCACAGATTGGCTACACCTTC	CSARSQIGYTF
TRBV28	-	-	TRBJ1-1	TGTGCCAGCAGATTGAACACTGAAGCTTTCTTT	CASRLNTEAFF
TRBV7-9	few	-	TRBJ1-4	TGTGCCAGCAGCTTAGCTGGACAGCAGAATGAAAAACTGTTTTTT	CASSLAGQQNEKLFF
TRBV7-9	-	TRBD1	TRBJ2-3	TGTGCCAGCAGCGGGCCGGGACAGATCACAGATACGCAGTATTTT	CASSGPGQITDTQYF
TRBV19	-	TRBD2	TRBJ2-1	TGTGCCAGTACCTTAGCGGGGGGGGCCTACAATGAGCAGTTCTTC	CASTLAGGAYNEQFF
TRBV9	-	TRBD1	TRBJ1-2	TGTGCCAGCAGCGCGCAGGACAGGGTGGCTGGCTACACCTTC	CASSAQDRVAGYTF
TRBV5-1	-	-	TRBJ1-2	TGCGCCAGCCGTGAGCAAGGCTATGGCTACACCTTC	CASREQGYGYTF
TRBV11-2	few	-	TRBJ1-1	TGTGCCAGCACCCCGGGGGGCGGGGGGCGGTTTGAAGCTTTCTTT	CASTPGGGGRFEAFF
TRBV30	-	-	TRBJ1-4	TGTGCCTGGAGTGTACTGTTTTTCGGTGAACTGTTTTTT	CAWSVLFFGELFF
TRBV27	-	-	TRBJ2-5	TGTGCCAGCAGTCACTCAGGGGGGAGGGAGACCCAGTACTTC	CASSHSGGRETQYF
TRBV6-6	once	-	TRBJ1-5	TGTGCCAGCAGTTCCTACGGCAATCAGCCCCAGCATTTT	CASSSYGNQPQHF
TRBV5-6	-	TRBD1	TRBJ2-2	TGTGCCAGCAGCCGGGCCCTTGGACAGGGTCCGGATGGGGAGCTGTTTTTT	CASSRALGQGPDGELFF